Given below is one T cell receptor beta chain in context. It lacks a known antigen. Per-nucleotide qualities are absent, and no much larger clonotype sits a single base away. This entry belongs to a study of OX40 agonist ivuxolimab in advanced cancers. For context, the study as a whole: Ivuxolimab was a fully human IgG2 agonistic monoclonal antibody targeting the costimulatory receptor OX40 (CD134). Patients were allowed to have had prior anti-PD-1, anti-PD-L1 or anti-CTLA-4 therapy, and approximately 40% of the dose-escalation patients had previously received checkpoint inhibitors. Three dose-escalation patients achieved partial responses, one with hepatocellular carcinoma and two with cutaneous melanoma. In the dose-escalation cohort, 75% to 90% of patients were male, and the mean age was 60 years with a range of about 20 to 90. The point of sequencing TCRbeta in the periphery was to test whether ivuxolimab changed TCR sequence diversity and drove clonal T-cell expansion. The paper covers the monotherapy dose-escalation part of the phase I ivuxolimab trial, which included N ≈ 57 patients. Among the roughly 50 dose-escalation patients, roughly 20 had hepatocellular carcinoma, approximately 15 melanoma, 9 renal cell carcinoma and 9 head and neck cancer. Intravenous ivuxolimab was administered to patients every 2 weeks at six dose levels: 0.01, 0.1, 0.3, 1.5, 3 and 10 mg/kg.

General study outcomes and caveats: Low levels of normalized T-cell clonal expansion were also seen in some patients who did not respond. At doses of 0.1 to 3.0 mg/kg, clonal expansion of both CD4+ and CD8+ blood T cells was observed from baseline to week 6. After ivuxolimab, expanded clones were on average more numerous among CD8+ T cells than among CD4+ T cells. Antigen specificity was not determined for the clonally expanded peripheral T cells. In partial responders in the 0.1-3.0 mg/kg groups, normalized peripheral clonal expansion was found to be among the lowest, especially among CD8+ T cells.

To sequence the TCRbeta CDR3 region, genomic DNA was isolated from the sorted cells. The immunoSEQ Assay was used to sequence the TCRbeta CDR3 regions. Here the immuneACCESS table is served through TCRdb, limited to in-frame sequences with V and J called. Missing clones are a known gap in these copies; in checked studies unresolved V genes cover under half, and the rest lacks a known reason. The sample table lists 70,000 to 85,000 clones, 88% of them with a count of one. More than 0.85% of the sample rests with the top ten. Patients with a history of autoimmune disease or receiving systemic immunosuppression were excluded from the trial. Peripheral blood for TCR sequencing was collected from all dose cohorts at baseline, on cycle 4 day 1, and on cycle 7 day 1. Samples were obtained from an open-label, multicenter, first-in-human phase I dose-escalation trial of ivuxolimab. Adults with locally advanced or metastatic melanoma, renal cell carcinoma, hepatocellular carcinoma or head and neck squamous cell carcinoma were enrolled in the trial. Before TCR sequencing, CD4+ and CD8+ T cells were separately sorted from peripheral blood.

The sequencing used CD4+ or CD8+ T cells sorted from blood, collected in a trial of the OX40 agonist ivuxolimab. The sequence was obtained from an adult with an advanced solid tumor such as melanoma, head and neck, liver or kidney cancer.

The CDR3 reads as follows: CASSQERVTSDTQYF. The DNA sequence reads TGCGCCAGCAGCCAAGAAAGGGTGACATCAGATACGCAGTATTTT. The chain uses TRBV4-1 and TRBJ2-3, with the identity of the D gene unclear. CDR1 and CDR2 (MGHRA, YSYEKL) derive from the germline V gene. V is reduced by 0 bases and J by 4 bases, leaving a spacing of 11 bases between them. The CDR3, cysteine through phenylalanine, is 15 amino acids long. The retained sequence is limited to the CDR3, 45 bases, with the frame set at the first base.